Listed here is a single T cell receptor beta chain. The V gene end was trimmed by 4 bases and the J gene end by 3 bases; junction bases not matched to a gene: 7. This CDR3 is 16 amino acids long. Germline V gene lookup returns CDR1 SGHAT and CDR2 FQNNGV. The protocol was immunoSEQ multiplex PCR, while the TCRdb copy is restricted to in-frame clones and leaves out a portion. Of fewer than 400,000 clones in the sample, about 86% were seen once. This sample was taken from a study of blood T cell repertoires in COVID-19. The rearrangement joins TRBV11-2 to TRBJ2-3; the match to TRBD2 covers 10 bases. This TCR was sampled from a woman aged 45-65 years who had recovered from COVID-19. The sample consisted of PBMCs or T cells enriched from blood (not recorded which). DNA for the CDR3: TGTGCCAGCAGCTCGACACTAGCGGGGAAGACAGATACGCAGTATTTT. Its protein product is CASSSTLAGKTDTQYF. The full variable domain, in which reference TRBV11-2 and TRBJ2-3 provide the parts outside the CDR3, is EAGVAQSPRYKIIEKRQSVAFWCNPISGHATLYWYQQILGQGPKLLIQFQNNGVVDDSQLPKDRFSAERLKGVDSTLKIQPAKLEDSAVYLCASSSTLAGKTDTQYFGPGTRLTVL.